Below are 18 T cell receptor beta chains sequenced from a single sample in a study of T cells after yellow fever vaccination (dated by TCRdb to about 2019). The receptor library was made with 5' RACE. Sequenced using an Illumina HiSeq 2500. The public reads were quality trimmed at Q25 with fastp and then assembled into clones with MiXCR by TCRdb, keeping productive beta chains. Here each entry gathers all rows of one CDR3 protein and keeps the most common genes and DNA. For this sample the table gives approximately 300,000 distinct CDR3 sequences, of which 6.8% were detected only once. 18% of the sample comes from the top ten. The sample's treatment or condition label, in plain terms: live attenuated yellow fever vaccine strain. This material consisted of PBMCs, taken more than 35 days after the first yellow fever vaccination. The receptors originated from a man younger than 30 who received the YFV17D yellow fever vaccine.

This clonotype was seen repeatedly, ten times or more. The V call is TRBV12-3 or TRBV12-4, the J call TRBJ1-2; 10 bases match TRBD1. J lost 4 bases, V lost 5 bases, and 4 bases had no gene match. There are 14 residues in the CDR3. CDR3 DNA sequence: TGTGCCAGCAGTCGACAGGGGGCTGGCTATGGCTACACCTTC. Protein product: CASSRQGAGYGYTF.

The J gene is TRBJ1-2, the V gene TRBV18; D is perhaps TRBD1 (6 bases). Germline loops: CDR1 KGHSH, CDR2 LQKENI. V was clipped by 3 bases and J by 0 bases, with 20 bases between them. This CDR3 has 18 amino acids. For the CDR3, the DNA is TGTGCCAGCTCACCTCCGCGCGGGACACCAACTACTAACTATGGCTACACCTTC. Translated: CASSPPRGTPTTNYGYTF.

This clonotype was seen at least ten times. The chain is built from TRBV7-8 and TRBJ2-7; D gene ambiguous. This CDR3 comprises 12 residues. V lost 5 bases, J lost 2 bases, and 7 bases lay in between. The germline CDR1 and CDR2 sequences are SGHVS and FQNEAQ. The CDR3 loop is CASSTNTYEQYV. Written as DNA, the CDR3 is TGTGCCAGCAGCACAAACACCTACGAGCAGTACGTC.

This rearrangement joins TRBV15 to TRBJ2-5; 12 bases fit TRBD2. Germline loops: CDR1 LNHNV, CDR2 YYDKDF (reference sequence). The CDR3 sequence is 16 residues long. After removal of 1 base from V and 2 bases from J, the junction contained 2 bases not matched to a gene. The CDR3 protein is CATSRGLAGGQETQYF. The CDR3, as DNA: TGTGCCACCAGCAGAGGGCTAGCGGGGGGGCAAGAGACCCAGTACTTC.

This clonotype was seen a single time. V and J are TRBV28 and TRBJ2-1, with D perhaps given as TRBD1 or TRBD2 (5 bases each). The CDR3 runs 15 residues. CDR1 and CDR2 (germline): MDHEN, SYDVKM. Trimming took off 7 bases at V and 0 bases at J, with 13 bases between the two ends. This CDR3 reads CASNPRGLSYNEQFF. The CDR3, as DNA: TGTGCCAGCAACCCTCGGGGCCTCTCCTACAATGAGCAGTTCTTC.

This sequence joins TRBV24-1 and TRBJ2-3; D is undetermined. Germline V gives CDR1 KGHDR, CDR2 SFDVKD. Trimming took off 4 bases at V and 6 bases at J, with 10 bases between the two ends. This CDR3 region has 13 residues. CDR3 nucleotide sequence: TGTGCCACCAGTGACTCCCTTTCGGATACGCAGTATTTT. Translated, it gives CATSDSLSDTQYF.

As regards this clonotype: One base away lies a much larger clone, so this may be a sequencing read error. This chain connects TRBV10-3 to TRBJ2-7; a weak D match, TRBD2 (6 bases). This CDR3 is 14 amino acids long. Germline loops: CDR1 ENHRY, CDR2 SYGVKD. Trimming stripped 6 bases from V and 4 bases from J, with 16 bases between. CDR3 sequence reads: CAIRVSGEGYEQYF. The CDR3 coding sequence is TGTGCCATCAGGGTTTCGGGAGAGGGGTACGAGCAGTACTTC.

This clonotype showed up just a few times. CDR3 sequence: CASSVEWSGNTIYF. The CDR3 DNA is TGTGCCAGCAGCGTAGAGTGGTCTGGAAACACCATATATTTT. The chain links TRBV9 to TRBJ1-3; D call uncertain. The CDR3 length is 14 residues. V was pared by 0 bases and J by 1 base, with 5 bases between. CDR1 is SGDLS, CDR2 YYNGEE, per germline.

This clonotype was seen a handful of times. This sequence joins TRBV6-5 and TRBJ1-2; D is perhaps TRBD1 (5 bases). Trimming removed 0 bases from V and 4 bases from J, with 12 bases in between. Germline CDR1 MNHEY, CDR2 SVGAGI. The CDR3 is 15 amino acids. CDR3 in DNA: TGTGCCAGCAGTTACTCAGGGGAGGCTATCTATGGCTACACCTTC. This encodes CASSYSGEAIYGYTF.

This rearrangement joins TRBV3-1 to TRBJ2-2; D gene unclear. Looked up from germline, CDR1 is LGHDT and CDR2 is YNNKEL (reference sequence). Deletions cut 6 bases from V and 3 bases from J, with 11 bases between. The CDR3 runs 14 residues. CDR3 DNA sequence: TGTGCCAGCAGTCTGCGCTCCTACACCGGGGAGCTGTTTTTT. Protein sequence: CASSLRSYTGELFF.

This chain connects TRBV4-3 to TRBJ1-2; D call uncertain. Per the germline V gene, CDR1 is LGHNA and CDR2 is YSLEER. This CDR3 contains 12 residues. V was shortened by 5 bases and J by 8 bases, with 12 bases between the two germline ends. The CDR3 nucleotides are TGCGCCAGCAGCGCCCCGGGAAGGGGCTACACCTTC. It yields the protein CASSAPGRGYTF.

J is TRBJ1-4 and V is TRBV5-4, with a tentative D call TRBD1 (6 bases). This CDR3 is built from 15 residues. Germline assignment: CDR1 SGHNT and CDR2 YYREEE (reference sequence). Trimming removed 0 bases at V and 10 bases at J, with 16 bases between. The CDR3 DNA sequence: TGTGCCAGCAGCTTGGCACTACAGGGAGACGGAAAACTGTTTTTT. Translated, it gives CASSLALQGDGKLFF.

This clonotype has more than one count but fewer than ten. This chain joins TRBV7-9 and TRBJ2-5, with 10 bases matching TRBD2. CDR1 SEHNR and CDR2 FQNEAQ come from the germline V gene (reference sequence). The V and J ends lost 6 bases and 5 bases, in that order; junction bases with no gene match: 3. The CDR3 length is 13 residues. The CDR3 loop reads CASRSGGAETQYF. The CDR3 DNA reads as TGTGCCAGCAGGAGCGGGGGGGCTGAGACCCAGTACTTC.

This clonotype was found many times. V is TRBV29-1 and J is TRBJ1-2, with a possible D match to TRBD1 (5 bases). The CDR3 is made up of 11 amino acids. Per the germline V gene, CDR1 is SQVTM and CDR2 is ANQGSEA. The V gene lost 6 bases and the J gene lost 0 bases, with 5 bases spanning the gap. As DNA, the CDR3 is TGCAGCGTGACAGCTAACTATGGCTACACCTTC. Protein: CSVTANYGYTF.

This clonotype turned up a few times. CDR3 amino acids: CASHRDTGELFF. CDR3 coding DNA: TGTGCCAGCCACAGGGACACCGGGGAGCTGTTTTTT. This chain connects TRBV5-4 to TRBJ2-2; TRBD1 might be the D (6 bases). Germline V CDR1 and CDR2: SGHNT, YYREEE (reference sequence). V was trimmed by 7 bases and J by 3 bases, leaving 7 bases between them. The CDR3 consists of 12 residues.

The gene calls are TRBV20-1 and TRBJ2-1, with 13 bases matching TRBD2. The CDR3 runs to 17 residues. Looked up from germline, CDR1 is DFQATT and CDR2 is SNEGSKA (reference sequence). After removal of 3 bases from V and 2 bases from J, the junction contained 7 bases not matched to a gene. The CDR3 reads CSASRLAGGGAYNEQFF. The CDR3 DNA reads TGCAGTGCTAGTCGACTAGCGGGGGGTGGCGCCTACAATGAGCAGTTCTTC.

This clonotype was observed a few times. The J gene is TRBJ1-1, the V gene TRBV5-1, with D unclear. Germline CDR1 SGHRS, CDR2 YFSETQ. Trimming took off 2 bases at V and 1 base at J, with 9 bases between the two ends. The CDR3 consists of 14 residues. CDR3 bases: TGCGCCAGCAGCTTTAACCCAGCGAACACTGAAGCTTTCTTT. It yields the protein CASSFNPANTEAFF.

This clonotype occurred many times. This chain links TRBV7-9 with TRBJ2-3, with 8 bases lining up with TRBD2. The junction had 12 bases not matched to a gene; V was cut back by 3 bases and J by 4 bases. The germline gives CDR1 SEHNR, CDR2 FQNEAQ (reference sequence). The CDR3 has 17 amino acids. The CDR3 is CASSFLLAGTRADTQYF. In nucleotides, the CDR3 is TGTGCCAGCAGCTTTCTGTTAGCGGGGACCCGCGCAGATACGCAGTATTTT.